The 16 T cell receptor beta chains presented below share a single source sample, sequenced in a study of shared clonotypes between healthy human individuals. Profiling relied on immunoSEQ multiplex PCR, and the TCRdb table lists in-frame clones only, not all of them. The table shows about 2.4 million clones, with approximately 92% occurring only once. The specimen sequenced was naive CD4+ T cells sorted from blood. This sample's subset: CD45RA+ positively selected. The receptors stem from a young man in good health.

This chain joins TRBV6-1 and TRBJ1-1; possible D gene TRBD1, 5 bases. The CDR3 runs to 15 residues. The V gene's germline CDR1 is MNHNS and CDR2 SASEGT. Trimming removed 6 bases from V and 4 bases from J, with 18 bases in between. CDR3 amino acids: CASRAGTTVSTEAFF. In nucleotides, the CDR3 is TGTGCCAGCAGGGCTGGGACGACGGTTAGCACTGAAGCTTTCTTT.

The CDR3 reads CASSTSGLADLTGELFF. DNA of the CDR3: TGCGCCAGCAGCACCTCGGGACTAGCGGATCTCACCGGGGAGCTGTTTTTT. The chain uses TRBV5-1 and TRBJ2-2; 11 nucleotides line up with TRBD2. Trimming at V came to 4 bases and at J to 4 bases, leaving 9 bases not matched to a gene. This CDR3 is 17 amino acids long. Germline values: CDR1 SGHRS, CDR2 YFSETQ.

The V call is TRBV7-2, the J call TRBJ2-5, with 11 nucleotides matching TRBD1. The germline V gene has CDR1 SGHTA and CDR2 FQGNSA. V shed 3 bases, J shed 13 bases, and the junction held 7 bases outside the gene matches. This CDR3 has 13 residues. CDR3 DNA sequence: TGTGCCAGCAGCTTTAGTTCCGGACAGGGGGCGTACTTC. Protein product: CASSFSSGQGAYF.

The gene calls are TRBV6-6 and TRBJ2-1; no firm D call. Germline V gene data show CDR1 as MNHNY and CDR2 as SVGAGI (reference sequence). V dropped 6 bases and J dropped 7 bases, with 22 bases sitting between them. The CDR3 covers 16 residues. In DNA form, the CDR3 reads TGTGCCAGCAGCCGTTTCCCGGAGCTTACAGTTAATGAGCAGTTCTTC. Encoded protein: CASSRFPELTVNEQFF.

The CDR3 DNA sequence: TGTGCCAGCAGCCACTGGGGGCGCGGGGGGGGCCAAGAGACCCAGTACTTC. Amino acid sequence: CASSHWGRGGGQETQYF. The rearrangement joins TRBV7-8 to TRBJ2-5, with TRBD2 matching over 9 bases. V shed 5 bases, J shed 1 base, and the junction held 11 bases outside the gene matches. Germline V lookup: CDR1 SGHVS, CDR2 FQNEAQ. The CDR3 is 17 residues long.

The chain employs TRBV5-1 and TRBJ2-5; 7 bases are a match to TRBD1. Germline CDR1 and CDR2: SGHRS and YFSETQ. The CDR3 sequence is 14 residues long. The V gene end was trimmed by 4 bases and the J gene end by 4 bases; junction bases not matched to a gene: 7. DNA for the CDR3: TGCGCCAGCAGCCCCGGGACAGAGGGAGAGACCCAGTACTTC. Residues: CASSPGTEGETQYF.

The rearrangement joins TRBV18 to TRBJ2-1; no firm D call. This CDR3 spans 15 amino acids. Deletions cut 1 base from V and 8 bases from J, with 15 bases between. The germline V gene encodes CDR1 KGHSH and CDR2 LQKENI. CDR3 amino acids: CASSPQLGVPDEQFF. The CDR3 DNA sequence: TGTGCCAGCTCACCACAGTTGGGCGTGCCCGATGAGCAGTTCTTC.

The chain couples TRBV2 to TRBJ1-2; D might be TRBD1 (5 bases). This CDR3 has 14 residues. CDR1 is SNHLY, CDR2 FYNNEI, per germline. Trimming took 4 bases from V and 0 from J, leaving 9 bases between them. The CDR3 bases are TGTGCCAGCAGTGTAGGGGCGCCTAACTATGGCTACACCTTC. This gives the protein CASSVGAPNYGYTF.

This rearrangement joins TRBV12-5 to TRBJ2-3; D gene unclear. CDR1 and CDR2 from the germline V gene are LGHNT and FRNRAP. This CDR3 is 14 amino acids long. The V end lost 1 base, the J end lost 0 bases, and 5 bases lay between the germline ends. Here the CDR3 DNA reads TGTGCTAGTGGTTTGGACTTCAGCACAGATACGCAGTATTTT. Translation gives CASGLDFSTDTQYF.

The genes are TRBV7-9 and TRBJ2-7, with 13 bases fitting TRBD2. Germline V gene lookup returns CDR1 SEHNR and CDR2 FQNEAQ (reference sequence). Unmatched junction bases numbered 13, after V lost 5 bases and J lost 0 bases. This CDR3 has 19 residues. In DNA, the CDR3 is TGTGCCAGCAGCAGTTCGCCGGGACTAGCGGGAAAGCGCTCCTACGAGCAGTACTTC. Its translation is CASSSSPGLAGKRSYEQYF.

This clone was seen only a few times. The chain employs TRBV2 and TRBJ1-5; D possibly corresponds to TRBD1 (5 bases). V dropped 5 bases and J dropped 6 bases, with 14 bases sitting between them. CDR1 and CDR2 (germline): SNHLY, FYNNEI. This CDR3 has 14 residues. The DNA for the CDR3 is TGTGCCAGCAGTAGTGAATTTGGGGGTCAGCCCCAGCATTTT. It codes for CASSSEFGGQPQHF. The whole variable domain, remainder taken from reference TRBV2 and TRBJ1-5, is EPEVTQTPSHQVTQMGQEVILRCVPISNHLYFYWYRQILGQKVEFLVSFYNNEISEKSEIFDDQFSVERPDGSNFTLKIRSTKLEDSAMYFCASSSEFGGQPQHFGDGTRLSIL.

The chain joins TRBV9 to TRBJ2-7, with D possibly matching TRBD2 (5 bases). The ends were cut back, 1 base at V and 6 bases at J, with 14 bases in the middle. Germline lookup yields CDR1 SGDLS and CDR2 YYNGEE. This CDR3 comprises 14 residues. The CDR3 sequence is CASSVTPFGGEQYF. CDR3 nucleotide sequence: TGTGCCAGCAGCGTAACCCCCTTCGGAGGCGAGCAGTACTTC.

This clone showed up just once. This rearrangement joins TRBV27 to TRBJ1-1, with TRBD1 matching over 8 bases. The V gene's germline CDR1 is MNHEY and CDR2 SMNVEV (reference sequence). The CDR3 spans 13 residues. Trimming removed 5 bases from V and 5 bases from J; junction bases left unmatched: 4. The CDR3 protein is CASSGDRFTEAFF. The CDR3, as DNA: TGTGCCAGCAGTGGGGACAGGTTTACTGAAGCTTTCTTT.

Comments on this clone: The sample contains more than one DNA sequence encoding this CDR3. The gene calls are TRBV5-1 and TRBJ2-3; D is perhaps TRBD1 or TRBD2 (5 bases each). This CDR3 is 14 amino acids long. Trimming took 5 bases from V and 6 from J, leaving 16 bases between them. CDR1 and CDR2 (germline): SGHRS, YFSETQ. CDR3 region: CASSSGLVTDTQYF. CDR3 DNA sequence: TGCGCCAGCAGTTCGGGGCTGGTCACGGATACGCAGTATTTT.

Only one count was recorded for this clone. The chain employs TRBV11-2 and TRBJ2-1; 7 nucleotides match TRBD2. The CDR3 extends over 16 amino acids. The germline CDR1 and CDR2 sequences are SGHAT and FQNNGV. J was trimmed by 6 bases and V by 5 bases; bases with no gene match: 13. CDR3 in DNA: TGTGCCAGCAGCGATTCCATGGGAGGGCAGCCCAATGAGCAGTTCTTC. Its protein is CASSDSMGGQPNEQFF. Using reference TRBV11-2 and TRBJ2-1 for the parts outside the CDR3, the full variable domain is EAGVAQSPRYKIIEKRQSVAFWCNPISGHATLYWYQQILGQGPKLLIQFQNNGVVDDSQLPKDRFSAERLKGVDSTLKIQPAKLEDSAVYLCASSDSMGGQPNEQFFGPGTRLTVL.

A word on this clone: At the DNA level, this CDR3 is encoded by other sequences in the same sample as well. The CDR3 coding sequence is TGCGCCAGCAGCCGAGGGGTAGAGACCCAGTACTTC. It yields the protein CASSRGVETQYF. The chain recombines TRBV5-1 with TRBJ2-5; D tentatively reads TRBD1 or TRBD2 (5 bases each). V was shortened by 4 bases and J by 4 bases, with 8 bases between the two germline ends. The CDR3 spans 12 residues. Germline CDR1 is SGHRS and CDR2 is YFSETQ.